Each of the 29 T cell receptor beta chains below was sequenced from the same sample in a study of blood T cell repertoires in COVID-19. Data came from immunoSEQ multiplex PCR; TCRdb stores just in-frame clones and leaves some out. This sample has more than 200,000 clones, with around 89% found just once. The material sequenced was peripheral blood. These receptors all stem from a man aged 65 to 85 with acute or convalescent COVID-19.

The CDR3 sequence is CAWSLTAGETQYF. The CDR3 DNA reads as TGTGCCTGGAGTTTGACGGCGGGGGAGACCCAGTACTTC. The chain is built from TRBV30 and TRBJ2-5, with a tentative D call TRBD2 (6 bases). The length of the CDR3 is 13 residues. The V end lost 2 bases, the J end lost 5 bases, and 12 bases lay between the germline ends. CDR1 and CDR2 (germline): GTSNPN, SVGIG (reference sequence).

The rearrangement joins TRBV19 to TRBJ1-1, with no clear D. Trimming removed 6 bases at V and 3 bases at J, with 11 bases between. This CDR3 is 13 amino acids long. Germline V gene lookup returns CDR1 LNHDA and CDR2 SQIVND (reference sequence). The CDR3 is CASREELDTEAFF. The CDR3 DNA follows: TGTGCCAGTAGGGAGGAGTTGGACACTGAAGCTTTCTTT.

The chain is built from TRBV18 and TRBJ2-7; D might be TRBD1 (5 bases). V was pared by 6 bases and J by 3 bases, with 15 bases between. The CDR3 has 14 amino acids. From germline, CDR1 is KGHSH and CDR2 LQKENI. CDR3 protein: CASSNQGEGYEQYF. CDR3 nucleotides: TGTGCCAGCTCCAACCAAGGGGAAGGCTACGAGCAGTACTTC.

The V gene is TRBV30, the J gene TRBJ2-7, with 9 bases lining up with TRBD2. Germline CDR1 and CDR2: GTSNPN and SVGIG (reference sequence). The CDR3 is made up of 13 amino acids. The junction had 1 base not matched to a gene; V was cut back by 3 bases and J by 1 base. The CDR3 DNA reads TGTGCCTGGAGACTAGCGGGTTCCTACGAGCAGTACTTC. It is translated as CAWRLAGSYEQYF.

The chain links TRBV2 to TRBJ1-5; tentatively, D is TRBD1 (5 bases). CDR3 length equals 15 residues. Germline V CDR1 and CDR2: SNHLY, FYNNEI. V lost 7 bases and J 7 bases, leaving 20 bases between the germline ends. The CDR3 nucleotides are TGTGCCAGCATTTCGGGCGGGGGGTTCGGGCAGCCCCAGCATTTT. As protein: CASISGGGFGQPQHF.

The rearrangement uses TRBV27 and TRBJ2-4; 9 bases line up with TRBD1. The length of the CDR3 is 15 residues. V shed 4 bases and J 6 bases; nucleotides not matched to a gene: 7. Looked up from germline, CDR1 is MNHEY and CDR2 is SMNVEV (reference sequence). Here the CDR3 reads CASSSTPQGANIQYF. CDR3 DNA sequence: TGTGCCAGCAGTTCCACCCCACAGGGGGCAAACATTCAGTACTTC.

V gene TRBV5-4 combines with J gene TRBJ1-4; D call uncertain. V lost 0 bases, J lost 0 bases, and 6 bases lay in between. CDR1 and CDR2 from the germline V gene are SGHNT and YYREEE (reference sequence). The CDR3 extends over 15 amino acids. DNA of the CDR3: TGTGCCAGCAGCTTGGGAGGGACAACTAATGAAAAACTGTTTTTT. This encodes CASSLGGTTNEKLFF.

The chain combines TRBV28 with TRBJ1-3, with a tentative D call TRBD1 (6 bases). V lost 8 bases to trimming and J lost 0 bases, with 17 bases between them. This CDR3 comprises 16 residues. Germline V gene lookup returns CDR1 MDHEN and CDR2 SYDVKM. CDR3 sequence: CASLKGGTSSGNTIYF. For the CDR3, the DNA is TGTGCCAGCCTAAAAGGGGGAACCTCCTCTGGAAACACCATATATTTT.

Regarding this clone: This sample includes further DNA sequences coding for the same CDR3. V and J are TRBV28 and TRBJ2-6; TRBD2 matches at 7 bases. The CDR3 consists of 15 residues. Losses at the gene ends were 3 bases for V and 4 bases for J; bases not matched to a gene: 3. CDR1 and CDR2 from the germline V gene are MDHEN and SYDVKM. The CDR3 coding sequence is TGTGCCAGCAGTTTGGGAGGGTCGGGGGCCAACGTCCTGACTTTC. Translating it yields CASSLGGSGANVLTF.

V gene TRBV20-1 combines with J gene TRBJ2-1; D is undetermined. The germline CDR1 and CDR2 sequences are DFQATT and SNEGSKA (reference sequence). This CDR3 spans 11 amino acids. Trimming cost V 1 base and J 9 bases, with 7 bases left between them. CDR3 region: CSARAEVEQFF. The CDR3 nucleotides read TGCAGTGCTAGAGCAGAAGTTGAGCAGTTCTTC.

V is TRBV7-3 and J is TRBJ2-7, with D perhaps TRBD2 (6 bases). There are 16 residues in the CDR3. In germline, CDR1 is SGHTA, CDR2 FQGTGA. Trimming left V 2 bases short and J 1 base short, with 15 bases between. The CDR3 region is CASSLEGSSGSYEQYF. The CDR3 nucleotides are TGTGCCAGCAGCTTAGAGGGTAGTAGCGGATCCTACGAGCAGTACTTC.

This clone was counted at least ten times. Written as DNA, the CDR3 is TGTGCCAGCAGTAGCGGGACCCCATACCCCACAGATACGCAGTATTTT. This encodes CASSSGTPYPTDTQYF. This chain connects TRBV27 to TRBJ2-3; TRBD2 matches at 7 bases. CDR1 and CDR2 (germline): MNHEY, SMNVEV (reference sequence). This CDR3 spans 16 amino acids. Unmatched junction bases numbered 10, after V lost 5 bases and J lost 2 bases.

CDR3 bases: TGTGCCAGCAGCGTGGGACTCATGAATGAGCAGTTCTTC. This gives the protein CASSVGLMNEQFF. This chain uses TRBV9 with TRBJ2-1, with D possibly matching TRBD2 (6 bases). Trimming pared 2 bases from V and 7 bases from J, leaving 10 bases between. Germline CDR1 SGDLS, CDR2 YYNGEE. CDR3 length: 13 amino acids. The full variable domain, in which reference TRBV9 and TRBJ2-1 provide the parts outside the CDR3, is DSGVTQTPKHLITATGQRVTLRCSPRSGDLSVYWYQQSLDQGLQFLIQYYNGEERAKGNILERFSAQQFPDLHSELNLSSLELGDSALYFCASSVGLMNEQFFGPGTRLTVL.

The chain employs TRBV5-1 and TRBJ1-1; D call uncertain. The germline V and J ends were trimmed by 0 bases and 4 bases, with 13 bases remaining between them. CDR1 and CDR2 from the germline V gene are SGHRS and YFSETQ. The CDR3 length is 15 residues. CDR3 loop: CASSLASGFGTEAFF. Here the CDR3 DNA reads TGCGCCAGCAGCTTGGCCTCGGGGTTCGGCACTGAAGCTTTCTTT.

This chain connects TRBV29-1 to TRBJ2-3; TRBD1 aligns across 10 bases. Germline V gene data show CDR1 as SQVTM and CDR2 as ANQGSEA. V shed 8 bases and J 0 bases; nucleotides not matched to a gene: 5. This CDR3 is built from 14 residues. The CDR3 loop reads CSLLDRGSTDTQYF. CDR3 in DNA: TGCAGCTTACTGGACAGGGGGAGCACAGATACGCAGTATTTT.

V and J are TRBV11-2 and TRBJ2-7; TRBD1 matches at 8 bases. The V gene end was trimmed by 6 bases and the J gene end by 6 bases; junction bases not matched to a gene: 4. Germline-derived CDR1 and CDR2 are SGHAT and FQNNGV. The CDR3 covers 12 residues. The CDR3 loop reads CASSQTGVEQYF. The CDR3 DNA reads as TGTGCCAGCAGTCAGACAGGGGTCGAGCAGTACTTC. The full variable domain, in which reference TRBV11-2 and TRBJ2-7 provide the parts outside the CDR3, is EAGVAQSPRYKIIEKRQSVAFWCNPISGHATLYWYQQILGQGPKLLIQFQNNGVVDDSQLPKDRFSAERLKGVDSTLKIQPAKLEDSAVYLCASSQTGVEQYFGPGTRLTVT.

Ten or more counts support this clone. The chain couples TRBV5-6 to TRBJ1-1; 11 nucleotides line up with TRBD1. Germline V gene sequence: CDR1 SGHDT, CDR2 YYEEEE. Trimming at V came to 5 bases and at J to 6 bases, leaving 6 bases not matched to a gene. There are 14 residues in the CDR3. For the CDR3, the DNA is TGTGCCAGCAGTTGGGGACAGGGGGGCGCTGAAGCTTTCTTT. As protein: CASSWGQGGAEAFF.

The chain recombines TRBV7-9 with TRBJ1-2; D perhaps matches TRBD1 (6 bases). This CDR3 spans 15 amino acids. The V gene lost 0 bases and the J gene lost 1 base, with 9 bases spanning the gap. Germline V gene sequence: CDR1 SEHNR, CDR2 FQNEAQ (reference sequence). In DNA, the CDR3 is TGTGCCAGCAGCTTAGCGGGGGCAGATAACTATGGCTACACCTTC. Residues: CASSLAGADNYGYTF.

A single count supports this clone. The rearrangement joins TRBV7-2 to TRBJ1-5, with a possible D match to TRBD1 (6 bases). This CDR3 contains 14 residues. V was cut by 5 bases and J by 7 bases, with 15 bases left in between. Germline-derived CDR1 and CDR2 are SGHTA and FQGNSA. The CDR3 here is CASSPDSKVQPQHF. The DNA of the CDR3 is TGTGCCAGCAGCCCGGACAGCAAAGTCCAGCCCCAGCATTTT.

This sequence joins TRBV6-6 and TRBJ2-7, with D uncertain. The V gene lost 4 bases and the J gene lost 5 bases, with 12 bases spanning the gap. The CDR3 has 13 residues. In germline, CDR1 is MNHNY, CDR2 SVGAGI (reference sequence). The chain's CDR3 is CASSLLNADEQYF. CDR3 bases: TGTGCCAGCAGTTTACTCAATGCCGACGAGCAGTACTTC.

The gene calls are TRBV18 and TRBJ2-1, with TRBD2 identical over 12 bases. Germline assignment: CDR1 KGHSH and CDR2 LQKENI. The J segment lost 1 base and the V segment lost 4 bases, leaving 8 bases of the junction unmatched. CDR3 size: 18 residues. The CDR3 loop is CASSLPSGRAGSYNEQFF. The CDR3 nucleotides read TGTGCCAGCTCACTCCCTAGCGGGAGGGCCGGGTCCTACAATGAGCAGTTCTTC.

This chain links TRBV15 with TRBJ1-1; possible D gene TRBD1, 6 bases. The CDR3 has 13 amino acids. Germline values: CDR1 LNHNV, CDR2 YYDKDF (reference sequence). The V end lost 6 bases, the J end lost 3 bases, and 11 bases lay between the germline ends. CDR3: CATSDTGYTEAFF. DNA of the CDR3: TGTGCCACCAGTGACACAGGGTACACTGAAGCTTTCTTT.

This clone was counted once. The chain employs TRBV5-4 and TRBJ1-3; no definite D call. Germline CDR1 SGHNT, CDR2 YYREEE (reference sequence). V gave up 2 bases and J gave up 0 bases, with 12 bases separating them. The CDR3 contains 16 residues. For the CDR3, the DNA is TGTGCCAGCAGCTTTGGGCAGCTTAGCTCTGGAAACACCATATATTTT. Amino acid sequence: CASSFGQLSSGNTIYF.

The chain has TRBV11-2 and TRBJ2-1; 8 positions match TRBD2. Germline CDR1 is SGHAT and CDR2 is FQNNGV. This CDR3 comprises 15 residues. V shed 5 bases and J 6 bases; nucleotides not matched to a gene: 9. CDR3 nucleotides: TGTGCCAGCAGCCAGGCAGCGGGGGCCTTCAATGAGCAGTTCTTC. Translation: CASSQAAGAFNEQFF.

The V call is TRBV6-5, the J call TRBJ2-5; D might be TRBD1 (6 bases). The V end lost 6 bases, the J end lost 3 bases, and 11 bases lay between the germline ends. The germline CDR1 and CDR2 sequences are MNHEY and SVGAGI. The length of the CDR3 is 13 residues. The CDR3 reads CASRRQAEETQYF. The DNA for the CDR3 is TGTGCCAGCAGAAGACAGGCTGAAGAGACCCAGTACTTC.

Concerning this clone: At one boundary the junction diverges from the germline segment, which might be a read error. This rearrangement joins TRBV4-1 to TRBJ1-5; 7 nucleotides line up with TRBD1. The germline V gene encodes CDR1 MGHRA and CDR2 YSYEKL. There are 15 residues in the CDR3. CDR3 sequence reads: CASNQQGYSNQPQHF. In nucleotides, the CDR3 is TGCGCCAGCAACCAACAGGGGTATAGCAATCAGCCCCAGCATTTT.

The V call is TRBV24-1, the J call TRBJ2-3; possible D gene TRBD1, 6 bases. CDR1 is KGHDR, CDR2 SFDVKD, per germline. V was shortened by 2 bases and J by 6 bases, with 14 bases between the two germline ends. CDR3 length: 15 amino acids. CDR3 amino acids: CATSDSRTVRDTQYF. The DNA for the CDR3 is TGTGCCACCAGTGATTCAAGGACAGTCCGGGATACGCAGTATTTT.

This clone occurred a few times. This chain links TRBV29-1 with TRBJ2-1; the match to TRBD2 covers 9 bases. CDR1 is SQVTM and CDR2 is ANQGSEA in the germline V gene. V was clipped by 1 base and J by 6 bases; unmatched bases: 4. This CDR3 is 14 amino acids long. The CDR3 region is CSVEGSSGANEQFF. The DNA for the CDR3 is TGCAGCGTTGAAGGGTCTAGCGGGGCCAATGAGCAGTTCTTC.

The chain joins TRBV7-9 to TRBJ1-5; D perhaps matches TRBD1 (5 bases). Germline loops: CDR1 SEHNR, CDR2 FQNEAQ (reference sequence). Trimming took off 9 bases at V and 4 bases at J, with 10 bases between the two ends. The CDR3 loop spans 12 amino acids. CDR3 sequence reads: CASSTENQPQHF. CDR3 coding DNA: TGTGCCAGTTCGACAGAGAATCAGCCCCAGCATTTT.